Listed below are T cell receptor beta chains from one sample, sequenced in a study of chemoradiotherapy in HPV16-positive cancers. The table came from immunoSEQ multiplex PCR; TCRdb's copy has only in-frame clones and leaves some out. Among about 10,000 clones listed, about three quarters were seen once. Sequences were derived from tumor tissue, sampled from a patient who underwent chemoradiotherapy. These receptors all stem from a human donor with HPV-associated anogenital cancer. Each CDR3 is given with its conserved first and last residue. Fields, in order: clone size, V gene, D gene, J gene, CDR3 DNA, CDR3 protein. D genes are given only for firm matches. Size is omitted from some rows. Given values are once, few, many or a class for expanded clones.

few	TRBV9	TRBD1	TRBJ2-2	TGTGCCAGCAGCGTCTCAAAGGGGGCCGGAACCGGGGAGCTGTTTTTT	CASSVSKGAGTGELFF
.	TRBV9	.	TRBJ2-7	TGTGCCAGCAGCCCCTGGGTAGGGGGAGACGAGCAGTACTTC	CASSPWVGGDEQYF
.	TRBV7-8	.	TRBJ2-2	TGTGCCAGCAGCTTAGGGCCGGACCCCAACACCGGGGAGCTGTTTTTT	CASSLGPDPNTGELFF
once	TRBV5-1	.	TRBJ2-5	TGCGCCAGCAGCTTGGCCGGCAGACAAGAGACCCAGTACTTC	CASSLAGRQETQYF
.	TRBV18	.	TRBJ2-7	TGTGCCAGCTCACCCGAACAGGGCGGCGAGCAGTACTTC	CASSPEQGGEQYF
.	TRBV27	TRBD1	TRBJ1-4	TGTGCCAGCAGTCCCGCCGGGACAGGGGTACAACTGTTTTTT	CASSPAGTGVQLFF
.	TRBV7-6	.	TRBJ2-1	TGTGCCAGCAGCTTAGAGGGGGGGGGATTCGATGAGCAGTTCTTC	CASSLEGGGFDEQFF
.	TRBV11-1	.	TRBJ2-5	TGTGCCAGCAGCCGCGCGGTGGAAGAGACCCAGTACTTC	CASSRAVEETQYF
.	TRBV27	.	TRBJ1-2	TGTGCCAGCAGTCCCCTTGGCAGGGAAGATGGCTACACCTTC	CASSPLGREDGYTF
.	TRBV7-8	.	TRBJ1-2	TGTGCCAGCAGTTCGGTGGATACTTATGGCTACACCTTC	CASSSVDTYGYTF
.	TRBV10-3	.	TRBJ1-1	TGTGCCATCAGGAAAGGGAGCGGGAACACTGAAGCTTTCTTT	CAIRKGSGNTEAFF
.	TRBV7-9	.	TRBJ1-6	TGTGCCAGCAGCTTAAGACGCACAGGGAATAATTCACCCCTCCACTTT	CASSLRRTGNNSPLHF
.	TRBV27	.	TRBJ2-3	TGTGCCAGCAGTTTACGGGGGTACACAGATACGCAGTATTTT	CASSLRGYTDTQYF
.	TRBV13	.	TRBJ2-1	TGTGCCAGCAGCGCCCGGTCGGGGCACTGGACCTACAATGAGCAGTTCTTC	CASSARSGHWTYNEQFF
few	TRBV13	.	TRBJ2-7	TGTGCCAGCAGCTTAGGTGGGGCCCGGTACGAGCAGTACTTC	CASSLGGARYEQYF
.	TRBV7-9	.	TRBJ1-1	TGTGCCAGCAGCCGTAAACTCTCTTACAGAGGCACTCCCTACACTGAAGCTTTCTTT	CASSRKLSYRGTPYTEAFF
.	TRBV4-2	.	TRBJ2-1	TGTGCCAGCAGCCAAGCCAGGAGCTCCTACAATGAGCAGTTCTTC	CASSQARSSYNEQFF
.	TRBV7-2	TRBD1	TRBJ1-6	TGTGCCAGCAGCCCCGGGACAGTTTATAATTCACCCCTCCACTTT	CASSPGTVYNSPLHF
.	TRBV27	.	TRBJ1-2	TGTGCCAGCAGTCCGAGGCGCGGGGACTATGGCTACACCTTC	CASSPRRGDYGYTF
.	TRBV7-3	TRBD2	TRBJ2-3	TGTGCCAGCAGCTTAAAGTCTAGCGGGGGGGACGGAGATACGCAGTATTTT	CASSLKSSGGDGDTQYF
.	TRBV18	TRBD1	TRBJ1-4	TGTGCCAGCGCGGGGACAGTCAATGAAAAACTGTTTTTT	CASAGTVNEKLFF
.	TRBV30	TRBD1	TRBJ2-5	TGTGCCTGGAGTTGGCAGGGGGCACGAGAGACCCAGTACTTC	CAWSWQGARETQYF
.	TRBV28	TRBD1	TRBJ1-2	TGTGCCAGCAGTAGGGGGCAGGGGAGGGATGGCTACACCTTC	CASSRGQGRDGYTF
once	TRBV6-6	.	TRBJ2-7	TGTGCCAGCAGTTACTCGCCCTTATTATACGAGCAGTACTTC	CASSYSPLLYEQYF
.	TRBV18	.	TRBJ1-2	TGTGCCAGCTCACCGCCCGCGGGGACTAACTATGGCTACACCTTC	CASSPPAGTNYGYTF
.	TRBV28	.	TRBJ2-2	TGTGCCAGCAGTTTATTGGCCAGAAACACCGGGGAGCTGTTTTTT	CASSLLARNTGELFF
once	TRBV5-1	.	TRBJ2-3	TGCGCCAGCAGCTTAACAGGGTTAGATACGCAGTATTTT	CASSLTGLDTQYF
.	TRBV7-8	.	TRBJ1-5	TGTGCCAGCGACCCCGGTGGTGGTCAGCCCCAGCATTTT	CASDPGGGQPQHF
.	TRBV5-1	TRBD1	TRBJ2-5	TGCGCCAGCAGCCGCCAGGGGGCCGACGAGACCCAGTACTTC	CASSRQGADETQYF
.	TRBV5-4	.	TRBJ1-2	TGTGCCAGCAGCTTCCTGACAGCCTATGGCTACACCTTC	CASSFLTAYGYTF
.	TRBV2	TRBD1	TRBJ1-3	TGTGCCAGCAGCCTCGAGGGGGCAGGGGTCCCTGGAAACACCATATATTTT	CASSLEGAGVPGNTIYF
.	TRBV6-1	.	TRBJ1-6	TGTGCCAGCAGGGTGGATTTATATAATTCACCCCTCCACTTT	CASRVDLYNSPLHF
.	TRBV7-9	.	TRBJ1-1	TGTGCCAGCAGCATCCCGGACGGAGAGTACACTGAAGCTTTCTTT	CASSIPDGEYTEAFF
large	TRBV9	.	TRBJ2-2	TGTGCCAGCAGCGTAGGGATCGGGGAGCTGTTTTTT	CASSVGIGELFF
few	TRBV5-4	.	TRBJ1-2	TGTGCCAGCAGCTCCGGGACTGCTTATGGCTACACCTTC	CASSSGTAYGYTF
.	TRBV14	.	TRBJ1-1	TGTGCCAGCAGCCAAGATGAAGGCAGGGTAATTCAAACTGAAGCTTTCTTT	CASSQDEGRVIQTEAFF
.	TRBV19	TRBD1	TRBJ1-5	TGTGCCAGTAGTAATTATGTTGCGTGGGACAGGGTCAATCAGCCCCAGCATTTT	CASSNYVAWDRVNQPQHF
.	TRBV10-2	TRBD1	TRBJ1-3	TGCGCCAGCAGTCTGGACAGGGGCTCTGGAAACACCATATATTTT	CASSLDRGSGNTIYF
.	TRBV28	.	TRBJ2-7	TGTGCCAGCAGTTCAGGGGGGAGAGGGCACGAGCAGTACTTC	CASSSGGRGHEQYF
.	TRBV27	TRBD1	TRBJ1-5	TGTGCCAGCTCGTTGGCAGGACAGGGAGGTCAGCCCCAGCATTTT	CASSLAGQGGQPQHF
.	TRBV10-3	.	TRBJ1-2	TGTGCCATCAACGCAGGGGTCGACTATGGCTACACCTTC	CAINAGVDYGYTF
.	TRBV6-4	TRBD1	TRBJ1-5	TGTGCCAGCAGTGACCCCGGACAGGGGGAAGGCTATAGCAATCAGCCCCAGCATTTT	CASSDPGQGEGYSNQPQHF
.	TRBV30	.	TRBJ1-1	TGTGCCTGGAGTGTACCCGCTTTAGGGGTAACTTTCTTT	CAWSVPALGVTFF
.	TRBV29-1	.	TRBJ1-2	TGCAGCGCCATTGACCTCTATGGCTACACCTTC	CSAIDLYGYTF
.	TRBV7-9	.	TRBJ1-3	TGTGCCAGCAGCCGGGCGGGGTACTCTGGAAACACCATATATTTT	CASSRAGYSGNTIYF
.	TRBV11-2	.	TRBJ2-5	TGTGCCAGCAGCTTAGGGGGGTTTTTCGCGGGGCCCCAAGAGACCCAGTACTTC	CASSLGGFFAGPQETQYF
.	TRBV6-5	.	TRBJ2-7	TGTGCCAGCAGTCGTCGGTCGACAGCCTACGAGCAGTACTTC	CASSRRSTAYEQYF
.	TRBV11-2	.	TRBJ2-7	TGTGCCAGCAGCTTAGACGACTACGAGCAGTACTTC	CASSLDDYEQYF
.	TRBV2	TRBD2	TRBJ2-1	TGTGCCAGCCGGGGGGGCGGGGTTAATTACAATGAGCAGTTCTTC	CASRGGGVNYNEQFF
.	TRBV7-6	.	TRBJ2-2	TGTGCCAGCAGCCCGGCCCCAGTGAACACCGGGGAGCTGTTTTTT	CASSPAPVNTGELFF
.	TRBV5-1	.	TRBJ2-3	TGCGCCAGCAGCTTGGATGAACCGGGACTTCGGTATTTT	CASSLDEPGLRYF
.	TRBV7-2	.	TRBJ2-7	TGTGCCAGCAGCTTAATTCCTCATCAGACCTACGAGCAGTACTTC	CASSLIPHQTYEQYF
.	TRBV5-8	.	TRBJ1-1	TGTGCCAGCAGCGTCCTTTTTTTGGCAAGTACTGAAGCTTTCTTT	CASSVLFLASTEAFF
.	TRBV5-1	.	TRBJ2-7	TGCGCCAGCAGCTTGAGCTCCTACGAGCAGTACTTC	CASSLSSYEQYF